The source of this TCR beta chain is a study of blood T cell repertoires in COVID-19. Some clones are missing from TCRdb's copy, which holds only in-frame ones; the method was immunoSEQ multiplex PCR. Of 180,000 or so clones in the sample, roughly 86% were seen once. Trimming took 5 bases from V and 0 from J, leaving 14 bases between them. The CDR3 loop spans 17 amino acids. Germline-derived CDR1 and CDR2 are SGHTA and FQGTGA. Those enrolled, adults aged 18 to 89 years, came from some 25 US areas. The sample comprised PBMCs or T cells enriched from blood (not recorded which). The clonotype originates from a man aged 40-49 years with acute COVID-19. The rearrangement links TRBV7-3 to TRBJ1-6, with D unresolved. CDR3 sequence (DNA): TGTGCCAGCAGCACTACGGCCGGAAGCTCCTATAATTCACCCCTCCACTTT. This translates into CASSTTAGSSYNSPLHF.